The clone carrying this TCR beta chain has just one count. Regions amplified from RNA transcripts were the TCR beta CDR3 regions. With the HTBI primer set, the TCR CDR3 went through a first round of RT-PCR. TCRdb re-called the multiplex PCR reads with MiXCR, one entry per CDR3 protein. The sample has roughly 500,000 distinct CDR3 sequences, approximately 49% seen once. The germline V gene encodes CDR1 LNHDA and CDR2 SQIVND (reference sequence). The CDR3 has 12 residues. V was cut by 9 bases and J by 3 bases, with 12 bases left in between. This entry belongs to a study of T cells in Graves' hyperthyroidism and ophthalmopathy.

The rearrangement links TRBV19 to TRBJ2-7; TRBD1 is a possible D gene (6 bases). The sequence came from an adult woman with Graves' disease, either hyperthyroidism or ophthalmopathy (not recorded which). Sequencing was done on a sample of peripheral blood or thyroid tissue (not recorded which). In nucleotides, the CDR3 is TGTGCCAGCGCACAGGGAGACTACGAGCAGTACTTC. It specifies CASAQGDYEQYF.